This TCR beta chain was documented in a study of CD8 T cells in Susac syndrome. With random hexamers, roughly 0.5 to 1 ug RNA was reverse transcribed. TCRdb reprocessed the immunoSEQ multiplex PCR reads via MiXCR and lists one record per CDR3 protein. Of around 200,000 distinct CDR3 sequences in the sample, roughly 94% are singletons; the top ten hold about 0.1%. V lost 3 bases and J 0 bases, leaving 7 bases between the germline ends. CDR3 length: 14 amino acids. In germline, CDR1 is SEHNR, CDR2 FQNEAQ (reference sequence). This clonotype was sampled from a human donor in good health. The specimen was CD4+ T cells from PBMCs. The rearrangement joins TRBV7-9 to TRBJ2-3; no definite D call. The CDR3: CASSFSQSTDTQYF. For the CDR3, the DNA is TGTGCCAGCAGCTTCTCACAGAGCACAGATACGCAGTATTTT.